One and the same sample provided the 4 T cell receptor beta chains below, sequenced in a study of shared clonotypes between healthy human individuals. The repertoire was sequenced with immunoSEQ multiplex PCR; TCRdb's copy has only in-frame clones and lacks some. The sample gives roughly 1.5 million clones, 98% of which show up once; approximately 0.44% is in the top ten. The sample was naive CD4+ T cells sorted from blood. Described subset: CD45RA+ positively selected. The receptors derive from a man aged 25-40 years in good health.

This CDR3 is CASSQDYVGADRNYGYTF. Here the CDR3 DNA reads TGCGCCAGCAGCCAAGATTATGTTGGGGCAGATAGAAACTATGGCTACACCTTC. The rearrangement joins TRBV4-1 to TRBJ1-2; tentatively, D is TRBD1 (5 bases). This CDR3 region has 18 residues. CDR1 is MGHRA and CDR2 is YSYEKL in the germline V gene. V was cut by 0 bases and J by 2 bases, with 19 bases left in between.

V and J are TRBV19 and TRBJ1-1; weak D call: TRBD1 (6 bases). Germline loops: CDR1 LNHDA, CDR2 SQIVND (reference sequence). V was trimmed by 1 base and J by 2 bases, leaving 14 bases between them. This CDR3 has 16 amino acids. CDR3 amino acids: CASSIVAGVGNTEAFF. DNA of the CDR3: TGTGCCAGTAGTATAGTCGCAGGGGTTGGAAACACTGAAGCTTTCTTT.

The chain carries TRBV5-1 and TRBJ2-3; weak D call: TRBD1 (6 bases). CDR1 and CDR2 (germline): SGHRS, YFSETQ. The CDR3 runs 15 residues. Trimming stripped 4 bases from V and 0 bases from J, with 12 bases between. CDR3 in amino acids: CASSPGALSTDTQYF. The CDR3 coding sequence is TGCGCCAGCAGCCCAGGGGCGCTGAGCACAGATACGCAGTATTTT.

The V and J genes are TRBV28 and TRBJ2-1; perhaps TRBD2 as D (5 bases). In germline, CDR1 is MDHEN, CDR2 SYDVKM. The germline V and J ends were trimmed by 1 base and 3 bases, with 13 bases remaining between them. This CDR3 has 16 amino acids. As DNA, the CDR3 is TGTGCCAGCAGTTTATCATTCGGGAAGAGCTACAATGAGCAGTTCTTC. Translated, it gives CASSLSFGKSYNEQFF.